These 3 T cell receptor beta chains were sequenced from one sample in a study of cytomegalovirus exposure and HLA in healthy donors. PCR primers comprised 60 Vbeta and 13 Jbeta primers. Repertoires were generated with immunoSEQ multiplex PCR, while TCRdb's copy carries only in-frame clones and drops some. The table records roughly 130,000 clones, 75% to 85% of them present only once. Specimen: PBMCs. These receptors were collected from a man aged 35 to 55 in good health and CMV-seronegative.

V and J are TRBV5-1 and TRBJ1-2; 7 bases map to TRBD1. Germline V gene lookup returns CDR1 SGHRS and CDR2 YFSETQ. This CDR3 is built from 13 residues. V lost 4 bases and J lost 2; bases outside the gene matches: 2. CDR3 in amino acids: CASSIQGNYGYTF. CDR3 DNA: TGCGCCAGCAGCATACAGGGGAACTATGGCTACACCTTC.

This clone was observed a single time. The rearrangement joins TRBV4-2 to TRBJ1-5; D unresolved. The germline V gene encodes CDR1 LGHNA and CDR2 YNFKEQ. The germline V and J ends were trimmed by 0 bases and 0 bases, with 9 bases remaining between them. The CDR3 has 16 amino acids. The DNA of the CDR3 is TGTGCCAGCAGCCAAGAAGCGAGCAATAGCAATCAGCCCCAGCATTTT. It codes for CASSQEASNSNQPQHF.

The DNA of the CDR3 is TGCAGCGTTGCGGTCTACTCTGGAAACACCATATATTTT. Its translation: CSVAVYSGNTIYF. V gene TRBV29-1 combines with J gene TRBJ1-3, with D hard to call. CDR1 and CDR2 (germline): SQVTM, ANQGSEA. The CDR3 sequence is 13 residues long. The V end was cut by 4 bases, the J end by 0 bases, with 7 bases between.